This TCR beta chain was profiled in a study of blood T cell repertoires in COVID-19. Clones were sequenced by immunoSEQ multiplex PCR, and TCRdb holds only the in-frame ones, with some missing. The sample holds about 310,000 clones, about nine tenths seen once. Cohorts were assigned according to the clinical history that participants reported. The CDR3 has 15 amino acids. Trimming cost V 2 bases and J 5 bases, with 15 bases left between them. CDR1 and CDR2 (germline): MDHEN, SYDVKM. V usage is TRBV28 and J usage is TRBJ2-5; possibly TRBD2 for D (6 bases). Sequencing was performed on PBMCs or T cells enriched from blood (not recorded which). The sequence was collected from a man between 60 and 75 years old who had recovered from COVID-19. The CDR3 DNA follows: TGTGCCAGCAGTTTAAGTAGCGGAGCTTGGGAGACCCAGTACTTC. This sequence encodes CASSLSSGAWETQYF.